The source of this T cell receptor (beta chain) is a study of T cell repertoires in cytomegalovirus infection. Study in general: The public TCR beta signatures pointed to both CMV infection and matching HLA type.

Germline loops: CDR1 MNHNS, CDR2 SASEGT. This CDR3 contains 14 residues. V was clipped by 5 bases and J by 0 bases; unmatched bases: 1. In its sample, this clonotype was seen many times. The antigen is unknown. TCRdb re-called the reads with MiXCR, one entry per CDR3 protein. This table holds a few hundred thousand distinct CDR3 sequences, under 20% found once. Findings and limits, study-wide: Cumulative public TCR beta family frequency identified CMV carriers with the relevant HLA. Dominating the ex vivo response were TCR beta clonotypes that were CMV-specific and HLA-C-restricted.

This clonotype originated in a human donor in good health (CMV status not recorded). Some clones in this sample may be carry-over from other donors' samples. Sequencing was performed on PBMCs. The rearrangement links TRBV6-1 to TRBJ1-1; TRBD1 matches at 9 bases. The CDR3 sequence is CASSRDRVNTEAFF. In DNA form, the CDR3 reads TGTGCCAGCAGTCGGGACAGGGTGAACACTGAAGCTTTCTTT.